The present T cell receptor (beta chain) was sequenced within a study of blood T cell repertoires in COVID-19. Study details: The United States, Italy and Spain provided the acute and convalescent COVID-19 samples.

V was pared by 7 bases and J by 3 bases, with 9 bases of the junction left unmatched. Looked up from germline, CDR1 is SGHAT and CDR2 is FQDESV (reference sequence). The CDR3 covers 15 residues. A Seattle source enrolled patients during active infection and followed them longitudinally. Measured with immunoSEQ multiplex PCR; TCRdb has only the in-frame clones, and not every one. The data contain about 270,000 clones, about 88% of them singletons. The V call is TRBV11-1, the J call TRBJ2-1; TRBD2 matches 7 bases. The receptor was derived from a human donor with COVID-19, enrolled during active disease. The donor label of this sample is uncertain. The sample was peripheral blood. The CDR3 sequence: CASTPKAGVYNEQFF. The CDR3, as DNA: TGTGCCAGCACCCCGAAGGCGGGAGTCTACAATGAGCAGTTCTTC.